Reported below is one TCR beta chain. Per the authors' pipeline: How many nucleated cells were present was estimated from reference gene primer amplification. Profiled with immunoSEQ multiplex PCR; TCRdb holds only in-frame clones, not every one. The DNA gave D and trimming, while V, J and clone size come from that table. The sample has 150,000 to 200,000 clones; around 87% are singletons. The sample belongs to a study of blood T cell repertoires in COVID-19. The V gene end was trimmed by 6 bases and the J gene end by 5 bases; junction bases not matched to a gene: 10. Germline lookup yields CDR1 SEHNR and CDR2 FQNEAQ (reference sequence). The CDR3 contains 15 residues.

Sequenced input: peripheral blood. The genes are TRBV7-9 and TRBJ2-5, with 9 bases matching TRBD1. The clonotype was recovered from a man younger than 30 with active or convalescent COVID-19. The CDR3 sequence: CASRPKQGAHETQYF. Here the CDR3 DNA reads TGTGCCAGCAGACCCAAACAGGGGGCGCATGAGACCCAGTACTTC. Supplemented by reference TRBV7-9 and TRBJ2-5, the full variable domain reads DTGVSQNPRHKITKRGQNVTFRCDPISEHNRLYWYRQTLGQGPEFLTYFQNEAQLEKSRLLSDRFSAERPKGSFSTLEIQRTEQGDSAMYLCASRPKQGAHETQYFGPGTRLLVL.